This T cell receptor (beta chain) was identified during a study of beta chain features in type 1 diabetes. The investigators reverse transcribed all of the isolated RNA, so they sequenced expressed TCRB transcripts. Produced via immunoSEQ multiplex PCR; TCRdb's table is partial and in-frame only. The sample records under 800,000 clones, about 16% being singletons. Study-wide results and caveats: The naive, central memory and Treg TCRB repertoires showed an apparent similarity that was greater among patients than among healthy donors.

The germline V gene encodes CDR1 SQVTM and CDR2 ANQGSEA. V was trimmed by 1 base and J by 1 base, leaving 7 bases between them. The CDR3 is made up of 14 amino acids. Stem cell-like memory, regulatory, central memory and naive CD4+ cells were sorted via CD45RO/CCR7/CD25/CD127/CD95/CD27. Remarks on this clone: Its specificity is not known. In the same sample, other DNA sequences code for this CDR3.

Sequenced: naive CD4+ T cells from blood. The clonotype originates from a man aged 18 to 29 in good health. This chain uses TRBV29-1 with TRBJ2-2; D unresolved. CDR3: CSVEGAGNTGELFF. CDR3 DNA: TGCAGCGTTGAAGGGGCCGGGAACACCGGGGAGCTGTTTTTT.